This T cell receptor (beta chain) was sequenced in a study of cytomegalovirus exposure and HLA in healthy donors. General observations from the study: A later analysis reportedly identified an Asian-associated ancestry cluster as carrying fewer N-insertions than the roughly 720-donor mean.

Amplification used 60 Vbeta primers and 13 Jbeta primers. The table came from immunoSEQ multiplex PCR; TCRdb's copy has only in-frame clones and leaves some out. The sample comprises about 160,000 clones, 80% of which are singletons, and about 1.3% rests with the top ten. As for the donors, each was a healthy bone marrow donor. This clone was detected only a few times. Its antigen remains unknown. Sequences were obtained from PBMCs. The receptor was isolated from a man aged 25 to 40 in good health and CMV-seronegative.

CDR3 nucleotide sequence: TGCAGCGACCGGGACAGGGGCCCCAATGAGCAGTTCTTC. As protein: CSDRDRGPNEQFF. The chain uses TRBV29-1 and TRBJ2-1, with 10 nucleotides matching TRBD1. V dropped 7 bases and J dropped 6; count of bases not matched to a gene: 6. Germline CDR1 SQVTM, CDR2 ANQGSEA. This CDR3 region has 13 residues.